A selection of T cell receptor beta chains follows, all from one sample in a study of beta chain features in type 1 diabetes. Repertoires were generated with immunoSEQ multiplex PCR, while TCRdb's copy carries only in-frame clones and drops some. This table holds under 800,000 clones, roughly a sixth found once. The specimen sequenced was naive CD4+ T cells from blood. The receptors shown here come from a man younger than 30 in good health. CDR3s include the opening cysteine and the closing phenylalanine or tryptophan. D genes are given only for firm matches. Rows may omit the clone size; those that give it use once, few, many or a size class.

clone_size: -
j_call: TRBJ2-5
v_call: TRBV7-2
d_call: -
cdr3_aa: CASTPSGGWVETQYF
cdr3_nt: TGTGCCAGCACCCCGTCCGGGGGCTGGGTGGAGACCCAGTACTTC

clone_size: -
j_call: TRBJ2-2
v_call: TRBV9
d_call: -
cdr3_aa: CASSVDYGTGTPPSILFF
cdr3_nt: TGTGCCAGCAGCGTAGATTACGGGACCGGGACTCCGCCTTCGATCCTGTTTTTT

clone_size: -
j_call: TRBJ2-3
v_call: TRBV28
d_call: TRBD1
cdr3_aa: CASTFNSGQSTDTQYF
cdr3_nt: TGTGCCAGCACCTTCAACTCGGGACAGAGCACAGATACGCAGTATTTT

clone_size: -
j_call: TRBJ2-7
v_call: TRBV7-2
d_call: -
cdr3_aa: CASSFSRTYEQYF
cdr3_nt: TGTGCCAGCAGCTTTTCACGGACCTACGAGCAGTACTTC

clone_size: -
j_call: TRBJ2-7
v_call: TRBV15
d_call: -
cdr3_aa: CATRTGGTAGVYEQYF
cdr3_nt: TGTGCCACCAGGACAGGGGGTACAGCGGGGGTCTACGAGCAGTACTTC

clone_size: -
j_call: TRBJ2-7
v_call: TRBV9
d_call: TRBD1
cdr3_aa: CASSVESGQGYEQYF
cdr3_nt: TGTGCCAGCAGCGTGGAATCGGGACAGGGGTACGAGCAGTACTTC

clone_size: -
j_call: TRBJ2-5
v_call: TRBV7-6
d_call: -
cdr3_aa: CASSLVQGETQYF
cdr3_nt: TGTGCCAGCAGCTTAGTTCAGGGGGAGACCCAGTACTTC

clone_size: -
j_call: TRBJ1-1
v_call: TRBV7-9
d_call: TRBD1
cdr3_aa: CASSLGQGEAEAFF
cdr3_nt: TGTGCCAGCAGCTTAGGACAGGGCGAGGCTGAAGCTTTCTTT

clone_size: -
j_call: TRBJ2-3
v_call: TRBV4-2
d_call: TRBD2
cdr3_aa: CASRDPLLAGASTDTQYF
cdr3_nt: TGTGCCAGCAGGGACCCCCTGTTAGCGGGAGCTAGCACAGATACGCAGTATTTT

clone_size: -
j_call: TRBJ2-2
v_call: TRBV5-1
d_call: -
cdr3_aa: CASSFDSIRRTGELFF
cdr3_nt: TGCGCCAGCAGCTTCGACTCAATCCGTCGGACCGGGGAGCTGTTTTTT

clone_size: few
j_call: TRBJ1-4
v_call: TRBV5-6
d_call: -
cdr3_aa: CASSLAGYTTKSTNEKLFF
cdr3_nt: TGTGCCAGCAGCTTGGCAGGGTACACCACGAAGTCAACTAATGAAAAACTGTTTTTT

clone_size: -
j_call: TRBJ2-7
v_call: TRBV5-4
d_call: TRBD2
cdr3_aa: CASSLELAGGPYEQYF
cdr3_nt: TGTGCCAGCAGCTTGGAGTTAGCGGGGGGCCCCTACGAGCAGTACTTC

clone_size: few
j_call: TRBJ1-2
v_call: TRBV6-5
d_call: TRBD1
cdr3_aa: CASSEDRGYGYTF
cdr3_nt: TGTGCCAGCAGTGAGGACAGGGGCTATGGCTACACCTTC

clone_size: few
j_call: TRBJ1-6
v_call: TRBV7-3
d_call: -
cdr3_aa: CASTYGGRNSPLHF
cdr3_nt: TGTGCCAGCACCTACGGGGGACGTAATTCACCCCTCCACTTT

clone_size: -
j_call: TRBJ1-1
v_call: TRBV7-2
d_call: -
cdr3_aa: CASSLARIKTEAFF
cdr3_nt: TGTGCCAGCAGCTTAGCCCGGATAAAAACTGAAGCTTTCTTT

clone_size: -
j_call: TRBJ2-2
v_call: TRBV2
d_call: -
cdr3_aa: CASSEQGRNTGELFF
cdr3_nt: TGTGCCAGCAGTGAACAGGGCCGTAACACCGGGGAGCTGTTTTTT

clone_size: -
j_call: TRBJ1-4
v_call: TRBV5-4
d_call: TRBD1
cdr3_aa: CASSPGQGNEKLFF
cdr3_nt: TGTGCCAGCAGCCCGGGACAGGGGAATGAAAAACTGTTTTTT

clone_size: few
j_call: TRBJ1-5
v_call: TRBV10-3
d_call: -
cdr3_aa: CATTIGEGQPQHF
cdr3_nt: TGTGCCACTACGATTGGTGAGGGGCAGCCCCAGCATTTT

clone_size: -
j_call: TRBJ1-1
v_call: TRBV30
d_call: TRBD1
cdr3_aa: CAWSVRRGPAEAFF
cdr3_nt: TGTGCCTGGAGTGTAAGAAGGGGGCCCGCTGAAGCTTTCTTT

clone_size: few
j_call: TRBJ2-7
v_call: TRBV4-3
d_call: -
cdr3_aa: CASSQVSFREQYF
cdr3_nt: TGCGCCAGCAGCCAAGTGTCATTCCGGGAGCAGTACTTC

clone_size: -
j_call: TRBJ2-7
v_call: TRBV27
d_call: -
cdr3_aa: CASSLQIRAYEQYF
cdr3_nt: TGTGCCAGCAGCCTACAAATCAGGGCCTACGAGCAGTACTTC

clone_size: few
j_call: TRBJ2-7
v_call: TRBV6-6
d_call: TRBD1
cdr3_aa: CASRDRTGGSEQYF
cdr3_nt: TGTGCCAGCAGAGACCGGACAGGGGGGAGCGAGCAGTACTTC

clone_size: -
j_call: TRBJ1-4
v_call: TRBV6-5
d_call: TRBD1
cdr3_aa: CASRGQGSKLFF
cdr3_nt: TGTGCCAGCAGAGGACAGGGGTCAAAACTGTTTTTT

clone_size: few
j_call: TRBJ1-1
v_call: TRBV27
d_call: -
cdr3_aa: CASSFSGVRAEAFF
cdr3_nt: TGTGCCAGCAGTTTCTCAGGGGTGAGAGCTGAAGCTTTCTTT

clone_size: few
j_call: TRBJ2-5
v_call: TRBV18
d_call: TRBD1
cdr3_aa: CASSPDRAETQYF
cdr3_nt: TGTGCCAGCTCACCGGACAGGGCTGAGACCCAGTACTTC

clone_size: -
j_call: TRBJ1-1
v_call: TRBV10-3
d_call: TRBD1
cdr3_aa: CAIADRGDTEAFF
cdr3_nt: TGTGCCATAGCCGACAGGGGCGACACTGAAGCTTTCTTT

clone_size: -
j_call: TRBJ2-5
v_call: TRBV18
d_call: -
cdr3_aa: CASSAVLQVRKTQYF
cdr3_nt: TGTGCCAGCTCAGCAGTTTTACAGGTGCGGAAGACCCAGTACTTC

clone_size: few
j_call: TRBJ2-7
v_call: TRBV6-6
d_call: TRBD2
cdr3_aa: CASSYPLAGSYEQYF
cdr3_nt: TGTGCCAGCAGTTACCCGCTAGCGGGATCCTACGAGCAGTACTTC

clone_size: few
j_call: TRBJ2-7
v_call: TRBV14
d_call: TRBD2
cdr3_aa: CASSQGWTSGDYEQYF
cdr3_nt: TGTGCCAGCAGCCAAGGCTGGACTAGCGGGGACTACGAGCAGTACTTC

clone_size: few
j_call: TRBJ2-5
v_call: TRBV6-1
d_call: -
cdr3_aa: CASKDMGRWGETQYF
cdr3_nt: TGTGCCAGCAAGGACATGGGGCGGTGGGGAGAGACCCAGTACTTC

clone_size: few
j_call: TRBJ1-5
v_call: TRBV7-2
d_call: -
cdr3_aa: CASSLADNSNQPQHF
cdr3_nt: TGTGCCAGCAGCTTAGCGGATAATAGCAATCAGCCCCAGCATTTT

clone_size: -
j_call: TRBJ1-5
v_call: TRBV20-1
d_call: -
cdr3_aa: CSASRTAQHF
cdr3_nt: TGCAGTGCTAGCCGGACAGCCCAGCATTTT

clone_size: -
j_call: TRBJ1-1
v_call: TRBV4-1
d_call: TRBD1
cdr3_aa: CASSTQGFGEAFF
cdr3_nt: TGCGCCAGCAGCACACAGGGGTTTGGTGAAGCTTTCTTT